Listed here is a single T cell receptor beta chain. Antigen specificity is unknown. The junction differs from germline at one of its ends, possibly a read error. This sample stems from a study of blood T cells in healthy people across ages. Study-level points and caveats: Donors of long life had a larger count of naive CD4+ cells and greater diversity than aged donors.

Per the germline V gene, CDR1 is SGHVS and CDR2 is FQNEAQ. CDR3 length: 16 amino acids. Peripheral blood was drawn, approximately 9.4 milliliters per donor. Extracted total RNA amounted to at least 5.5 micrograms for each sample. A sample-barcoded 5' primer and a J-beta primer mix were used in a second PCR of roughly 6 to 12 cycles. Template switching added a 12-random-nucleotide identifier to every cDNA molecule. MiXCR was run by TCRdb on the 5' RACE reads, yielding one entry per CDR3 protein. Of roughly 1,500,000 distinct CDR3 sequences in the sample, about 31% were seen once. The sequenced material came from blood. The source of this sequence is a woman in her twenties or thirties in good health. This chain connects TRBV7-8 to TRBJ2-1, with D hard to call. The CDR3, as DNA: TGTGCCAGCAGCCCTACCCTCCGCACCTCCTGCAATGAGCAGTTCTTC. This gives the protein CASSPTLRTSCNEQFF.